This TCR beta chain was found in a study of blood T cell repertoires in COVID-19. Looking at the study overall: Material from acute and convalescent COVID-19 was sourced from the United States, Italy and Spain. Nucleic acid was either cDNA or gDNA, and it came from T cells, B-cell-depleted T cells, or PBMCs.

In the source study's methods: By means of reference gene primer amplification, nucleated cell counts were estimated. Repertoires were generated with immunoSEQ multiplex PCR, while TCRdb's copy carries only in-frame clones and drops some. The V and J calls and clone size come from that table; D and trimming were worked out from the DNA. The sample shows approximately 350,000 clones, approximately 88% of them seen only once. V was trimmed by 6 bases and J by 3 bases, leaving 15 bases between them. The germline V gene has CDR1 LNHDA and CDR2 SQIVND (reference sequence). This CDR3 spans 14 amino acids. The sequence came from a man between 35 and 55 years old with acute or convalescent COVID-19. Sequenced sample: peripheral blood. The V gene is TRBV19, the J gene TRBJ2-7, with D perhaps matching TRBD2 (6 bases). CDR3 loop: CASRAGPRDYEQYF. The CDR3, as DNA: TGTGCCAGTAGGGCGGGACCTCGAGACTACGAGCAGTACTTC.